This record concerns one T cell receptor (beta chain) sequence. The source of the sample is a study of control samples from healthy donors and cancer patients. Germline V lookup: CDR1 MNHEY, CDR2 SMNVEV (reference sequence). The CDR3 is made up of 17 amino acids. V was cut by 5 bases and J by 1 base, with 18 bases left in between. Data came from immunoSEQ multiplex PCR; TCRdb stores just in-frame clones and leaves some out. The table lists roughly 160,000 clones, about 86% of them singletons. Sequencing used blood. The V and J genes are TRBV27 and TRBJ1-3; possibly TRBD1 for D (5 bases). This clonotype originated in a young woman in good health. The CDR3 reads CASSLTPGVQSGNTIYF. DNA for the CDR3: TGTGCCAGCAGTCTCACTCCGGGGGTCCAGTCTGGAAACACCATATATTTT.